This T cell receptor beta chain is drawn from a study of T cell responses to AZD1222 COVID-19 vaccine. Libraries were prepared by immunoSEQ multiplex PCR; TCRdb keeps only in-frame clonotypes and omits some of them. The data hold around 110,000 clones, with about 86% observed a single time. This TCR was recovered from an adult in good health. This sample comprised peripheral blood, obtained on day 0 of AZD1222 vaccination.

CDR3 loop: CASSYGSPPYGYTF. The CDR3 region has the DNA TGTGCCAGCAGTTACGGCTCACCCCCCTATGGCTACACCTTC. The chain recombines TRBV6-5 with TRBJ1-2; D is ambiguous. The CDR3 contains 14 residues. Germline V gene sequence: CDR1 MNHEY, CDR2 SVGAGI. V dropped 2 bases and J dropped 4 bases, with 11 bases sitting between them.